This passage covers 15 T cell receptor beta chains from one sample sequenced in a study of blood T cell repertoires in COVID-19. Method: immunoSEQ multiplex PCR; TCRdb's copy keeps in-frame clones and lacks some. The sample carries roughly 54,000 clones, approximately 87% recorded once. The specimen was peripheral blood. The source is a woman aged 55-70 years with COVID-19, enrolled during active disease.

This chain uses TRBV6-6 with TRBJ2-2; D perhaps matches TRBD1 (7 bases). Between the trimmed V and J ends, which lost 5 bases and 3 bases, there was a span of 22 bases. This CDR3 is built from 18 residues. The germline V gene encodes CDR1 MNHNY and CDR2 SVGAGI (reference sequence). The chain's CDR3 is CASSQNPRRGRYTGELFF. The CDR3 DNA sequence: TGTGCCAGCAGTCAAAACCCTAGGAGGGGGCGATACACCGGGGAGCTGTTTTTT.

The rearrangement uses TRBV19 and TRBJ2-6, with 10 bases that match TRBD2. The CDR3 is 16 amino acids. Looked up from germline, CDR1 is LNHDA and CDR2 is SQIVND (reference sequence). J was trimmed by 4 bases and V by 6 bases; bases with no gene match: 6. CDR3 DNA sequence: TGTGCCAGTAGATGGCTAGCGGGGGCCGGGGCCAACGTCCTGACTTTC. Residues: CASRWLAGAGANVLTF.

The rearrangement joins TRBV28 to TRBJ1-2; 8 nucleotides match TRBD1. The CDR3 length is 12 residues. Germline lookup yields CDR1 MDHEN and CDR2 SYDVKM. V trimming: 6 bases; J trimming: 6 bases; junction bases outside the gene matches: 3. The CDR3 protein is CASSGQGDGYTF. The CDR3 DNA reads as TGTGCCAGCAGCGGACAGGGTGATGGCTACACCTTC.

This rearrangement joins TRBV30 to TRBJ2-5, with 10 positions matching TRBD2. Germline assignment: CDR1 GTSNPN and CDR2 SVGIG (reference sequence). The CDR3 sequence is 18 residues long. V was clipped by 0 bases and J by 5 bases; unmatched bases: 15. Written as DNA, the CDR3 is TGTGCCTGGAGTGTTAGTAGAGTGCAGCGGGAGGGGAGGGAGACCCAGTACTTC. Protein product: CAWSVSRVQREGRETQYF.

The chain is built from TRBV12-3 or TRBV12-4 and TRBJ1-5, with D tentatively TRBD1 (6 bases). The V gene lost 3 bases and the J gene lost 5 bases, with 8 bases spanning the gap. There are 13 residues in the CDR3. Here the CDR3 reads CASSFAGDQPQHF. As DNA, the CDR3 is TGTGCCAGCAGTTTCGCAGGGGATCAGCCCCAGCATTTT.

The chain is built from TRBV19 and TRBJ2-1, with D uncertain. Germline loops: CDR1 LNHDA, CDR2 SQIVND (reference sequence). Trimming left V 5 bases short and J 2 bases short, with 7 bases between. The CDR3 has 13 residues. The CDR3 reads CASSSNAYNEQFF. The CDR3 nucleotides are TGTGCCAGTAGTTCCAATGCCTACAATGAGCAGTTCTTC.

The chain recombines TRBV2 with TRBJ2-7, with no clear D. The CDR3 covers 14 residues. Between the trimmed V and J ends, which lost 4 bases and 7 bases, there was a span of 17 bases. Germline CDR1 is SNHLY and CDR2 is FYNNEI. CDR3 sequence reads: CASSGLTGWLEQYF. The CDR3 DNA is TGTGCCAGCAGTGGTCTAACCGGGTGGTTGGAGCAGTACTTC.

In DNA, the CDR3 is TGTGCCAGCAGTTTACCTTTGGGCAGGGTTGCCGGCTACACCTTC. Its protein is CASSLPLGRVAGYTF. The rearrangement joins TRBV28 to TRBJ1-2; tentative D call: TRBD1 (5 bases). The CDR3 totals 15 residues. V shed 2 bases and J shed 8 bases, with 18 bases lying between them. The germline CDR1 and CDR2 sequences are MDHEN and SYDVKM.

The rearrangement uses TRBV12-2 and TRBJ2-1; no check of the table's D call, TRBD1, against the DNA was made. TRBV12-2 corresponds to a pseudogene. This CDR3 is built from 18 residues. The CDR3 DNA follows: TGTGCAAGTCGCTTAGATAGTCCAGCAGGGGTCTCCTACAATGAGCAGTTCTTC. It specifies CASRLDSPAGVSYNEQFF.

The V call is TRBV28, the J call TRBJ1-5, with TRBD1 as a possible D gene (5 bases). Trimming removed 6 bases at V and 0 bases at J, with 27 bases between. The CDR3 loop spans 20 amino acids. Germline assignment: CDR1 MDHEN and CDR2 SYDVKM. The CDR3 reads CASSRPGLGRGSFSNQPQHF. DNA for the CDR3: TGTGCCAGCAGCCGGCCGGGACTAGGGAGGGGTTCTTTTAGCAATCAGCCCCAGCATTTT.

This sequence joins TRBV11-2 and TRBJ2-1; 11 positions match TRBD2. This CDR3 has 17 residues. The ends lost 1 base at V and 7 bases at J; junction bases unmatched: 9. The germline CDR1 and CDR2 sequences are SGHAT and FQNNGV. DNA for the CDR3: TGTGCCAGCAGCTTAGTCGGGAGACTAGCGGGGTGGAATGAGCAGTTCTTC. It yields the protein CASSLVGRLAGWNEQFF.

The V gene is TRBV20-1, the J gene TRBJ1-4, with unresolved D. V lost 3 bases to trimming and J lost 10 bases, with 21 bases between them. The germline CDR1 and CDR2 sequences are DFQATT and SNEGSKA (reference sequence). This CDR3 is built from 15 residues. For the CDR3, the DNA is TGCAGTGCTAGTGGAGGGAATTCGTTGTTGGGAAAACTGTTTTTT. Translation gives CSASGGNSLLGKLFF.

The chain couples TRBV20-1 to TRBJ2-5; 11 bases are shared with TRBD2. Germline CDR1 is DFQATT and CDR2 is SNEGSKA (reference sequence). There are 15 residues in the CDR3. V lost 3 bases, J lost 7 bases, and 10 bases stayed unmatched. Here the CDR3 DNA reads TGCAGTGCTAGTCGGACTAGCGGGCTTGGGGGGACCCAGTACTTC. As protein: CSASRTSGLGGTQYF.

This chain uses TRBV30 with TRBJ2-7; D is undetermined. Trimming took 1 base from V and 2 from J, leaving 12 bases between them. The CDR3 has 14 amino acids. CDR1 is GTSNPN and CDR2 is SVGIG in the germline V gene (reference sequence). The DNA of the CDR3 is TGTGCCTGGAGTGAGTCCGGGTTGGCCTACGAGCAGTACTTC. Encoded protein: CAWSESGLAYEQYF.

CDR3 amino acids: CASGLVPTESKLYNSPLHF. CDR3 DNA sequence: TGTGCTAGTGGTTTGGTTCCGACAGAAAGCAAGCTCTATAATTCACCCCTCCACTTT. The V and J genes are TRBV12-5 and TRBJ1-6; D may be TRBD1 (5 bases). The CDR3 totals 19 residues. Between the trimmed V and J ends, which lost 0 bases and 3 bases, there was a span of 18 bases. Germline V CDR1 and CDR2: LGHNT, FRNRAP.